The 11 T cell receptor beta chains below come from one sample, sequenced in a study of T cell changes during pregnancy in multiple sclerosis. Clones were read by immunoSEQ multiplex PCR, and TCRdb kept only the in-frame ones, dropping some. The sample has 70,000 to 100,000 clones, 80% to 95% seen once. This sample comprised peripheral blood, obtained in the third trimester of pregnancy. These receptors were obtained from a female donor in good health, enrolled as a control in a pregnancy study.

This clone occurred once. V usage is TRBV2 and J usage is TRBJ2-5; D gene uncertain. The CDR3 is made up of 13 amino acids. Trimming cost V 7 bases and J 3 bases, with 12 bases left between them. Germline assignment: CDR1 SNHLY and CDR2 FYNNEI. As DNA, the CDR3 is TGTGCCAGCAATCGGGTGGCCGAAGAGACCCAGTACTTC. Its translation is CASNRVAEETQYF.

The chain joins TRBV2 to TRBJ2-7; TRBD2 matches 7 bases. This CDR3 contains 15 residues. Per the germline V gene, CDR1 is SNHLY and CDR2 is FYNNEI. V lost 7 bases to trimming and J lost 0 bases; unmatched junction nucleotides: 9. CDR3 amino acids: CASIRRASGSYEQYF. For the CDR3, the DNA is TGTGCCAGCATCCGAAGGGCTAGCGGCTCCTACGAGCAGTACTTC. Together with reference TRBV2 and TRBJ2-7, the CDR3 gives the full variable domain: EPEVTQTPSHQVTQMGQEVILRCVPISNHLYFYWYRQILGQKVEFLVSFYNNEISEKSEIFDDQFSVERPDGSNFTLKIRSTKLEDSAMYFCASIRRASGSYEQYFGPGTRLTVT.

This clone came up once. The same CDR3 is also encoded by other DNA sequences in this sample. The chain combines TRBV5-1 with TRBJ2-1; maybe TRBD2 (6 bases). V was cut by 1 base and J by 3 bases, with 8 bases left in between. The germline CDR1 and CDR2 sequences are SGHRS and YFSETQ. The CDR3 has 14 amino acids. CDR3 DNA: TGCGCCAGCAGCTTGTCCGGGGGCTACAATGAGCAGTTCTTC. Translation: CASSLSGGYNEQFF.

This clone was counted a single time. The gene calls are TRBV5-8 and TRBJ2-7, with 13 bases aligning to TRBD2. The CDR3 length is 19 residues. V gave up 4 bases and J gave up 9 bases; unmatched junction bases: 22. Germline V lookup: CDR1 SGHTS, CDR2 YDEGEE. The CDR3 here is CASSLLTGRTGLAGVLQYF. The CDR3 nucleotides are TGTGCCAGCAGCCTCCTCACGGGACGGACAGGACTAGCGGGAGTTTTGCAGTACTTC.

Written as DNA, the CDR3 is TGTGCCAGCAGTTTTGGGGCCGGTGGACAGGGAGAGACCCAGTACTTC. Its translation is CASSFGAGGQGETQYF. The rearrangement uses TRBV28 and TRBJ2-5; 8 nucleotides align to TRBD1. V trimming: 3 bases; J trimming: 4 bases; junction bases outside the gene matches: 10. The CDR3 covers 16 residues. Germline CDR1 is MDHEN and CDR2 is SYDVKM.

The chain carries TRBV2 and TRBJ1-2; 9 nucleotides line up with TRBD1. The ends lost 5 bases at V and 7 bases at J; junction bases unmatched: 5. The CDR3 extends over 13 amino acids. CDR1 SNHLY and CDR2 FYNNEI come from the germline V gene. CDR3 residues: CASSPQGASGYTF. The CDR3, as DNA: TGTGCCAGCAGTCCACAGGGGGCCTCTGGCTACACCTTC.

V gene TRBV5-1 combines with J gene TRBJ1-4, with 9 bases identical to TRBD1. V shed 2 bases and J 1 base; nucleotides not matched to a gene: 3. Germline V CDR1 and CDR2: SGHRS, YFSETQ. The CDR3 is 16 amino acids. The chain's CDR3 is CASSFLTGGTNEKLFF. The CDR3 DNA sequence: TGCGCCAGCAGCTTCCTGACAGGGGGAACTAATGAAAAACTGTTTTTT.

The V and J genes are TRBV28 and TRBJ2-1; 8 bases fit TRBD2. Germline trimming cut 6 bases from V and 7 bases from J; bases unmatched to any gene: 8. In germline, CDR1 is MDHEN, CDR2 SYDVKM. The CDR3 loop spans 14 amino acids. CDR3 sequence: CASSQGLEGNEQFF. In DNA, the CDR3 is TGTGCCAGCAGCCAGGGACTAGAAGGAAATGAGCAGTTCTTC.

The chain employs TRBV2 and TRBJ2-1; no clear D gene. This CDR3 is built from 15 residues. Deletions cut 6 bases from V and 7 bases from J, with 19 bases between. The germline V gene encodes CDR1 SNHLY and CDR2 FYNNEI. The CDR3 region is CASSPSVSIINEQFF. CDR3 in DNA: TGTGCCAGCAGCCCCAGCGTTAGTATTATAAATGAGCAGTTCTTC.

The chain combines TRBV27 with TRBJ2-5, with 12 bases aligning to TRBD1. The V and J ends lost 7 bases and 4 bases, in that order; junction bases with no gene match: 10. Per the germline V gene, CDR1 is MNHEY and CDR2 is SMNVEV (reference sequence). CDR3 length: 16 amino acids. CDR3 region: CASKMGQGALLETQYF. CDR3 in DNA: TGTGCCAGCAAGATGGGACAGGGGGCGCTTTTAGAGACCCAGTACTTC.

The chain joins TRBV5-1 to TRBJ2-3; 9 bases fit TRBD1. In germline, CDR1 is SGHRS, CDR2 YFSETQ. This CDR3 is built from 14 residues. V gave up 4 bases and J gave up 4 bases; unmatched junction bases: 4. The CDR3 sequence: CASSPTGGSDTQYF. The CDR3, as DNA: TGCGCCAGCAGCCCAACAGGGGGCTCAGATACGCAGTATTTT. Filled out from reference TRBV5-1 and TRBJ2-3, the complete variable domain reads KAGVTQTPRYLIKTRGQQVTLSCSPISGHRSVSWYQQTPGQGLQFLFEYFSETQRNKGNFPGRFSGRQFSNSRSEMNVSTLELGDSALYLCASSPTGGSDTQYFGPGTRLTVL.